Listed below are T cell receptor beta chains from one sample, sequenced in a study of blood T cells in healthy people across ages. TCRdb used MiXCR to reprocess the 5' RACE reads, holding one entry per CDR3 protein. This sample has roughly 2 million distinct CDR3 sequences, with about 49% found just once. Sequencing was done on a sample of blood. Every receptor here comes from a middle-aged woman in good health. CDR3s include the opening cysteine and the closing phenylalanine or tryptophan. A D gene is named only where the DNA matches it firmly. A clone size is listed for some rows: how often the clone was seen (once, few, many), or a class if it is expanded.

cdr3_nt cdr3_aa d_call j_call v_call clone_size
TGCAGCGTTGAAGCTACGGATATCGGGACAAGGGAGGAGTATGGCTACACCTTC CSVEATDIGTREEYGYTF NA TRBJ1-2 TRBV29-1 NA
TGTGCCAGCAGTTACTTACCCCTGAGCAATCAGCCCCAGCATTTT CASSYLPLSNQPQHF NA TRBJ1-5 TRBV6-5 NA
TGTGCCAGCAGTGCCCACGAGCAGTACTTC CASSAHEQYF NA TRBJ2-7 TRBV2 NA
TGCAGTGCTAGAGATCCGACCGGGAACAATGAGCAGTTCTTC CSARDPTGNNEQFF NA TRBJ2-1 TRBV20-1 NA
TGTGCCAGCAGTTACTCGACCTCTCCGTTCACAGATACGCAGTATTTT CASSYSTSPFTDTQYF NA TRBJ2-3 TRBV6-2/TRBV6-3 NA
TGCAGTGCTTTTGCCGACAGGCCCCAAGGGACTGAAGCTTTCTTT CSAFADRPQGTEAFF NA TRBJ1-1 TRBV20-1 NA
TGCGCCAGCAGCTCATATAGCGGGGGGTCCTACAATGAGCAGTTCTTC CASSSYSGGSYNEQFF TRBD2 TRBJ2-1 TRBV5-1 NA
TGTGCCAGCAGTCTTCCGGACAAGGGAAGGGTTACCCTCCACTTT CASSLPDKGRVTLHF NA TRBJ1-6 TRBV25-1 many
TGTGCCACCAGCAGAGTTGATCAGGGGTTGGCCAAAAACATTCAGTACTTC CATSRVDQGLAKNIQYF NA TRBJ2-4 TRBV15 NA
TGTGCCAGCAGCCAGACTAGCGGGGCGGGGACGCAGTATTTT CASSQTSGAGTQYF TRBD2 TRBJ2-3 TRBV7-3 few
TGCAGTGCTAGTCCACAGGGGACAATAGCCAAAAACATTCAGTACTTC CSASPQGTIAKNIQYF TRBD1 TRBJ2-4 TRBV20-1 NA
TGTGCCAGCAGTTTTCCCAGACAGGGGGGCGCAACTAATGAAAAACTGTTTTTT CASSFPRQGGATNEKLFF TRBD1 TRBJ1-4 TRBV12-3/TRBV12-4 NA
TGTGCCAGCATCCCGGGACAGGGGTATGGCTACACCTTC CASIPGQGYGYTF TRBD1 TRBJ1-2 TRBV6-1 few
TGCAGTGCCCCCCGCGGCGCGGGGGTAAGCACAGATACGCAGTATTTT CSAPRGAGVSTDTQYF TRBD2 TRBJ2-3 TRBV20-1 NA
TGTGCCAGCAGAGACAGGGCGGGGAACACTGAAGCTTTCTTT CASRDRAGNTEAFF TRBD1 TRBJ1-1 TRBV11-2 NA
TGCAGTGCTAGAAAAACATGCGACAGGGGCAACTATGGCTACACCTTC CSARKTCDRGNYGYTF TRBD1 TRBJ1-2 TRBV20-1 NA
TGTGCCAGCAGTTACAGGGTGCGGTATTTT CASSYRVRYF NA TRBJ2-3 TRBV28 once
TGTGCCAGCAGTTTCAAGGCTAACTATGGCTACACCTTC CASSFKANYGYTF NA TRBJ1-2 TRBV12-3/TRBV12-4 few
TGTGCCAGCAGCTCCCAGCGGGGGAGGGAGACCCAGTACTTC CASSSQRGRETQYF TRBD2 TRBJ2-5 TRBV7-2 NA
TGTGCCAGCAGCGCCAGACTAGCGGGAATCCAAGAGACCCAGTACTTC CASSARLAGIQETQYF TRBD2 TRBJ2-5 TRBV11-2 few
TGTGCCAGCAGCGTAGTAGCGGGGATACACAATGAGCAGTTCTTC CASSVVAGIHNEQFF TRBD2 TRBJ2-1 TRBV9 NA
TGCAGTGCATCCGGGACTAGCGGCTACAATGAGCAGTACTTC CSASGTSGYNEQYF TRBD2 TRBJ2-7 TRBV20-1 NA
TGTGCCAGCAGCGCCCGGGGGGGTCGCGGCTCCTACAATGAGCAGTTCTTC CASSARGGRGSYNEQFF TRBD2 TRBJ2-1 TRBV7-9 few
TGCAGCGATGCGCCTCTCAGGGGTAACGAGCAGTACTTC CSDAPLRGNEQYF NA TRBJ2-7 TRBV29-1 few
TGTGCCAGCAGTTTGGTCGGCGGGTCCGCTTACGAGCAGTACTTC CASSLVGGSAYEQYF NA TRBJ2-7 TRBV28 NA
TGTGCCAGCGGACGGGGGGCCCGCACAGATACGCAGTATTTT CASGRGARTDTQYF NA TRBJ2-3 TRBV2 NA
TGCAGCGGACTCGACAGGAACTCCTACGAGCAGTACTTC CSGLDRNSYEQYF NA TRBJ2-7 TRBV29-1 NA
TGTGCCAGCAGCCCAACGGCACTAGCGGGGCGAAACAATGAGCAGTTCTTC CASSPTALAGRNNEQFF TRBD2 TRBJ2-1 TRBV7-2 few
TGCAGCGTCGAAAACATCGGAGGACAGGGGGCGGAAGAGACCCAGTACTTC CSVENIGGQGAEETQYF TRBD1 TRBJ2-5 TRBV29-1 NA
TGTGCCAGCAGTGTCAGCCTTGAGTTGGTGTTTTTT CASSVSLELVFF NA TRBJ1-4 TRBV2 NA
TGTGCCAGCAGGGACAGGACCGGGGAGCAGTACTTC CASRDRTGEQYF TRBD1 TRBJ2-5 TRBV7-9 NA
TGTACCAGCAGCCCCGGGACCCTCATGAGTAATGAGCAGTTCTTC CTSSPGTLMSNEQFF NA TRBJ2-1 TRBV7-9 NA
TGCAGTGCTATTGGGGTATTAGGGGCTAGCACAGATACGCAGTATTTT CSAIGVLGASTDTQYF NA TRBJ2-3 TRBV20-1 few
TGTGCCAGCAGTGTCGAGGTTGGGGTTTACGAGCAGTACTTC CASSVEVGVYEQYF NA TRBJ2-7 TRBV2 few
TGTGCCAGTAGGCTGACGGAAGGGCTGTTTTTT CASRLTEGLFF NA TRBJ1-4 TRBV19 NA
TGTGCCAGCAGCTTAAAAAGGACGGAGGCCTACGAGCAGTACTTC CASSLKRTEAYEQYF NA TRBJ2-7 TRBV11-2 once
TGTGCCAGCAGCCGTCGGACAGGGGGCGATGTAGAAGGCTACACCTTC CASSRRTGGDVEGYTF TRBD1 TRBJ1-2 TRBV9 NA
TGCGCCAGCAGCCAAGATTATGACAGGGGAAGGGAAAAACTGTTTTTT CASSQDYDRGREKLFF TRBD1 TRBJ1-4 TRBV4-3 NA
TGCAGTGCTAGAGATGGTGGGACTAGCGGAAATGAGCAGTTCTTC CSARDGGTSGNEQFF TRBD2 TRBJ2-1 TRBV20-1 NA
TGTGCCAGCAGCCGCACCGGGACTAGCGACACAGATACGCAGTATTTT CASSRTGTSDTDTQYF TRBD2 TRBJ2-3 TRBV4-2 NA
TGTGCCACCAGTGCCCCGACGACACGGGGTTACGAGCAGTACTTC CATSAPTTRGYEQYF NA TRBJ2-7 TRBV24-1 NA
TGTGCCAGCAGCGCCCGAGGGGAACTCACCCCAAGGTACTTC CASSARGELTPRYF NA TRBJ2-7 TRBV7-2 once
TGCGCCAGCAGCCAAGTTGTACTGAACCAAAATCAGCCCCAGCATTTT CASSQVVLNQNQPQHF NA TRBJ1-5 TRBV4-1 NA
TGTGCCAGCAGCTTAACGCAGGGGGGGGGCGAGCAGTACTTC CASSLTQGGGEQYF NA TRBJ2-7 TRBV7-9 NA
TGTGCCAGCAGCCAGGGCCCCAACACCGGGGAGCTGTTTTTT CASSQGPNTGELFF NA TRBJ2-2 TRBV4-3 few
TGCGCCAGCAGCGCCGACAGGGGTTTCTACAATGAGCAGTTCTTC CASSADRGFYNEQFF TRBD1 TRBJ2-1 TRBV10-2 NA
TGTGCCACCAGCAGAGATCAGGAGGCAGCAAACACCGGGGAGCTGTTTTTT CATSRDQEAANTGELFF NA TRBJ2-2 TRBV15 once
TGTGCCAGCAGTCGGGGGACTATCTTCCAAGAGACCCAGTACTTC CASSRGTIFQETQYF TRBD2 TRBJ2-5 TRBV6-6 NA
TGCAGTGCTGCGGGACAGGACTCCTACAATGAGCAGTACTTC CSAAGQDSYNEQYF TRBD1 TRBJ2-5 TRBV20-1 few
TGTGCCAGCAGCGGTCCGGGACAGGCAAACTACGAGCAGTACTTC CASSGPGQANYEQYF TRBD1 TRBJ2-7 TRBV7-9 few